This TCR beta chain was identified during a study of patients and donors after allogeneic stem cell transplantation (dated by TCRdb to 2019 to 2021). The receptor library was made with RT-PCR. The sequencer was a NextSeq 550. TCRdb took the public reads, trimmed them with fastp at Q25, ran MiXCR for clone calling and kept in-frame beta chains. For every CDR3 protein sequence, its rows merge into one entry that carries the most common genes and DNA. For this sample there are over 400,000 distinct CDR3 sequences; 15% to 20% appear just once. Clones ranked in the top ten supply less than 8.5% of the sample. Trimming leaves V shorter by 6 bases and J shorter by 11 bases, with the junction holding 12 bases beyond the gene matches. The CDR3 has 14 amino acids, counting the end cysteine and phenylalanine. Only the CDR3 portion is preserved as DNA: 42 bases, with reading frame beginning at the first base. CDR1 is given as MNHNS and CDR2 as SASEGT, both from the germline V gene.

As for this clonotype: It has no known antigen specificity. No much larger clonotype is one base removed from it; base qualities were not supplied.

The source is a human donor who was either an allogeneic HSCT recipient or a stem cell or donor lymphocyte infusion donor (not recorded which). It is not recorded whose cells these are; they may come from a transplant donor. Sequenced input: blood, either unsorted or a sorted T cell fraction (not recorded which). The chain links TRBV6-1 with TRBJ2-2; 7 of the junction bases match TRBD1. The nucleotide sequence reads TGTGCCAGCAGGCAGGACAGGCGAACTTCCGAGCTGTTTTTT. This gives the protein CASRQDRRTSELFF.